Detailed here is one T cell receptor (beta chain). The method was immunoSEQ multiplex PCR; TCRdb's version includes in-frame clones alone and lacks a portion of them. The sample has about 55,000 clones, nearly 96% seen once. This record belongs to a study of control samples from healthy donors and cancer patients. Deletions cut 7 bases from V and 5 bases from J, with 14 bases between. The germline V gene has CDR1 KGHDR and CDR2 SFDVKD. This CDR3 is 14 amino acids long. This clonotype originated in a woman younger than 45 in good health. This sequence joins TRBV24-1 and TRBJ2-1, with D possibly being TRBD1 or TRBD2 (5 bases each). The material sequenced was blood. CDR3 region: CATSNSGADNEQFF. CDR3 in DNA: TGTGCCACCAGCAACTCCGGGGCAGACAATGAGCAGTTCTTC.